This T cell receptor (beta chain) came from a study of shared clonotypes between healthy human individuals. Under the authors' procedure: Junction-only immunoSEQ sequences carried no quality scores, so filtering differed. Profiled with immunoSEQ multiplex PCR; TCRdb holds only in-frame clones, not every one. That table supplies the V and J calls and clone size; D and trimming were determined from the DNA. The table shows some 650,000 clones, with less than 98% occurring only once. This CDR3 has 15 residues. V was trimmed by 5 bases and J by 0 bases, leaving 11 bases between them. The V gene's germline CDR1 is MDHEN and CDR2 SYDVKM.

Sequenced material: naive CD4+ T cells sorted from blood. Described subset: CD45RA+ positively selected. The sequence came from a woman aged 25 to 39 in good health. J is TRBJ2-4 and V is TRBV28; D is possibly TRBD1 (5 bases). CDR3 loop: CASSPGQLAKNIQYF. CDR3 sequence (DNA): TGTGCCAGCAGTCCCGGACAACTAGCCAAAAACATTCAGTACTTC.